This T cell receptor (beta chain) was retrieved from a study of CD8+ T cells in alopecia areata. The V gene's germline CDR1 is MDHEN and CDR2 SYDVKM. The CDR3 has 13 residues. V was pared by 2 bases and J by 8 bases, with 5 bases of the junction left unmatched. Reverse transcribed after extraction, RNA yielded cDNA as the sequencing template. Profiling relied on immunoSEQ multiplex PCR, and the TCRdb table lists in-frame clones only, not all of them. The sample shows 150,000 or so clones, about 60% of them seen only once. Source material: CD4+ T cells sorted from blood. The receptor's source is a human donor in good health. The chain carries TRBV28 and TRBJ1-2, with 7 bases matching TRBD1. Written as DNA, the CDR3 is TGTGCCAGCAGTTTAACGACAGGGTTGGGCTACACCTTC. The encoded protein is CASSLTTGLGYTF.